This T cell receptor beta chain is drawn from a study of response to subunit inactivated influenza vaccine. Whole-study results and caveats: After each seasonal influenza vaccination, few new T cells are recruited, the authors suggested.

MiXCR, applied by TCRdb to the RT-PCR reads, yields one record per CDR3 protein. The table records hundreds of thousands of distinct CDR3 sequences, roughly 12% of them present only once. As concerns this clonotype: What it binds is unknown.

This CDR3 is 15 amino acids long. V shed 6 bases, J shed 3 bases, and the junction held 9 bases outside the gene matches. From germline, CDR1 is SGHAT and CDR2 FQNNGV. Separately, the same data were catalogued under a study of T cells expressing NK-cell markers. That report adds: For TCR beta, cDNA was produced by 5'RACE template switching with UMIs. Beta-chain profiling covered CD3+CD56+NKG2C+, CD3+CD56+NKG2C- and CD3+CD56-NKG2C+ sorted subsets. The share of CD8+ T cells held by dominant NKG2C+ clonotypes was about 1.0-7.5% in about six donors. In several donors, these clonotypes also led the CD3+CD56-NKG2C+ fraction.

This TCR was recovered from a man over 45 who received an inactivated influenza vaccine. The material sequenced was PBMCs from blood, taken on the day of vaccination. The V call is TRBV11-2, the J call TRBJ1-1, with TRBD1 identical over 8 bases. The CDR3 spells CASRGKPGQDTEAFF. In DNA form, the CDR3 reads TGTGCCAGCAGGGGAAAGCCGGGACAGGACACTGAAGCTTTCTTT.